Listed below are T cell receptor beta chains from one sample, sequenced in a study of early T cells in non-severe SARS-CoV-2 infection. TCRdb re-called the 5' RACE reads through MiXCR, storing one row per CDR3 protein. The sample contains approximately 42,000 distinct CDR3 sequences, around 7% of which appear only once. The specimen was whole blood. The origin of the receptors is an adult who was a healthcare worker with PCR-confirmed SARS-CoV-2 infection or an uninfected control (not recorded which). CDR3s include the opening cysteine and the closing phenylalanine or tryptophan.

TRBJ2-1	TRBV19	CAVGRDRYNEQFF
TRBJ2-3	TRBV11-2	CASSFQGLAGGDTQYF
TRBJ2-5	TRBV11-1	CASSRTGIETQYF
TRBJ2-7	TRBV6-1	CASKKRGDSLYEQYF
TRBJ2-1	TRBV7-3	CASSSGRQPDEQFF
TRBJ1-6	TRBV19	CASSTTQGMSSPLHF
TRBJ1-1	TRBV20-1	CSARDVNMNTEAFF
TRBJ2-7	TRBV7-9	CASSSSGTGGYEQYF
TRBJ2-2	TRBV5-5	CASSAEGGAYTGELFF
TRBJ2-2	TRBV7-9	CASSLGGTGELFF
TRBJ1-1	TRBV7-6	CASSFLPDSPATEAFF
TRBJ1-2	TRBV30	CAWSRGGVNYGYTF
TRBJ2-2	TRBV5-6	CASSPGQNTGELFF
TRBJ2-3	TRBV5-4	CASSLGNRSPTDTQYF
TRBJ2-5	TRBV6-2/TRBV6-3	CASSYDRVLETQYF
TRBJ2-2	TRBV7-2	CASSFTDGVGELFF
TRBJ2-3	TRBV29-1	CSTIGGQSTDTQYF
TRBJ1-6	TRBV20-1	CSANLQGRDSPLHF
TRBJ2-6	TRBV5-1	CASSLWARTIGANVLTF
TRBJ1-1	TRBV5-1	CASSLGQPNTEAFF
TRBJ2-4	TRBV12-3/TRBV12-4	CASSPLALENIQYF
TRBJ1-3	TRBV12-3/TRBV12-4	CASSPDGSHRNTIYF
TRBJ2-1	TRBV11-2	CASSQRGNLGWEQFF
TRBJ1-5	TRBV29-1	CSVGTGSQPQHF
TRBJ2-3	TRBV12-3/TRBV12-4	CASSLGGGLVGYF